This T cell receptor (beta chain) was sequenced in a study of beta chain features in type 1 diabetes (dated by TCRdb to the late 2010s). A note on the overall study: Mean age, gender distribution, total cell number and subset yield did not differ between patients and healthy donors. Across all samples, approximately 100 million sorted cells were examined, and cell number per subset correlated strongly with RNA yield. The study compared TCRB repertoires of sorted circulating CD4+ T cell subsets between recently diagnosed type 1 diabetes patients and matched healthy donors. Naive and central memory subsets were obtained from all 28 donors, but regulatory and stem cell-like memory subsets were isolated from only 8 patients and 8 healthy donors.

This clone was counted a few times. It lacks a known antigen. No much larger clonotype is one base removed from it; base qualities were not supplied. The entire isolated RNA was reverse transcribed using the High Capacity cDNA Reverse Transcription Kit, and thus expressed TCRB transcripts were sequenced. Deep immunoSEQ sequencing was performed on naive, central memory and regulatory T cell samples, with an average of roughly 3.3 million total reads per sample. Sorted cells were lysed in RLT buffer and RNA was extracted with DNase-treated RNeasy Micro or Mini kits, depending on cell number. Each cell subset was processed separately to prevent cross-contamination, with patient and healthy donor samples processed together. The immunoSEQ multiplex PCR was used to amplify TCRB sequences from cDNA, yielding 87-bp fragments that span the CDR3 region. Amplicons were sequenced on the Illumina HiSeq platform. Under the source paper's analysis protocol: Synthetic template baselines were used to correct PCR bias computationally, reads within Hamming distance 2 were collapsed together, and singletons that could not be merged were discarded. By aligning reads against IMGT, V, D and J genes, CDR3 length, and insertions or deletions at six rearrangement sites were assigned. Clonotype counts were normalized to sorted cell number within each subset before computing true diversity and Gini coefficients with the tcR R package. The overlap coefficient, calculated on TCRB nucleotide sequences, was used to measure repertoire sharing. Out-of-frame TCRB sequences from naive cells were analyzed as a proxy for the pre-selection repertoire. The source is immuneACCESS, and TCRdb retained only in-frame sequences with V and J called. Part of the clones is not carried over; for the studies checked, unresolved V genes explain less than half of this, and the remainder is unexplained. Clone size and V and J calls were adopted from that table, with D and trimming inferred from the DNA. Recorded for this sample are around 250,000 clones; around 14% of them occurred a single time. The top ten hold 0.026% of the sample.

Each donor gave one peripheral blood draw, roughly 0.12 L on average, collected into heparinised tubes. A BD FACSAria II and a panel including CD45RO, CCR7, CD25, CD127, CD95 and CD27 were used to sort naive, central memory, regulatory and stem cell-like memory CD4+ T cells. Purity was above 95% for every sorted population. PBMCs were isolated immediately by Lymphoprep density gradient centrifugation and stained directly without culture. So that batch effects would be minimized, each experiment stained and sorted samples in pairs, pairing one healthy donor with one patient. The germline V gene sets CDR1 to SGHVT and CDR2 to SQSDAQ. The CDR3 measures 20 amino acids from cysteine to phenylalanine. Just CDR3 DNA is preserved here, 60 bases in frame from base 1. V was cut back by 4 bases and J by 0 bases, leaving a gap of 24 bases between them. Overall study results and their limits: Because small numbers of individuals were included in the HLA sub-analyses, any influence of HLA type on TCRB rearrangement was left unresolved. A moderate but significant shortening of TCRB CDR3 length was observed in type 1 diabetes patients in all four CD4+ subsets. Patients with type 1 diabetes made fewer insertions and deleted more nucleotides at VDJ recombination sites, implying thymic rearrangement abnormalities. Because cDNA was sequenced instead of genomic DNA, activated cells with high expression could be over-represented, although the groups did not differ in activation or CD3 levels. Shorter templates might have been favored by PCR, but patient and control samples were amplified and corrected together, so both groups would have been affected equally by any skew. The naive, central memory and regulatory TCRB repertoires appeared to resemble one another more closely among patients than among healthy donors.

Sample: naive CD4+ T cells from blood. According to the study, the label for this sample's cell subset or site signals: true naive CD4+ T cells. The receptor comes from a woman aged 40 to 50 in good health. The chain is assembled from TRBV7-4 and TRBJ2-2, and perhaps TRBD2 as D gene, on 6 matching bases. The DNA sequence follows: TGTGCCAGCAGCTACTCCTATTCAGGTGCGGGATCCCCGAACACCGGGGAGCTGTTTTTT. Translated, this gives CASSYSYSGAGSPNTGELFF.